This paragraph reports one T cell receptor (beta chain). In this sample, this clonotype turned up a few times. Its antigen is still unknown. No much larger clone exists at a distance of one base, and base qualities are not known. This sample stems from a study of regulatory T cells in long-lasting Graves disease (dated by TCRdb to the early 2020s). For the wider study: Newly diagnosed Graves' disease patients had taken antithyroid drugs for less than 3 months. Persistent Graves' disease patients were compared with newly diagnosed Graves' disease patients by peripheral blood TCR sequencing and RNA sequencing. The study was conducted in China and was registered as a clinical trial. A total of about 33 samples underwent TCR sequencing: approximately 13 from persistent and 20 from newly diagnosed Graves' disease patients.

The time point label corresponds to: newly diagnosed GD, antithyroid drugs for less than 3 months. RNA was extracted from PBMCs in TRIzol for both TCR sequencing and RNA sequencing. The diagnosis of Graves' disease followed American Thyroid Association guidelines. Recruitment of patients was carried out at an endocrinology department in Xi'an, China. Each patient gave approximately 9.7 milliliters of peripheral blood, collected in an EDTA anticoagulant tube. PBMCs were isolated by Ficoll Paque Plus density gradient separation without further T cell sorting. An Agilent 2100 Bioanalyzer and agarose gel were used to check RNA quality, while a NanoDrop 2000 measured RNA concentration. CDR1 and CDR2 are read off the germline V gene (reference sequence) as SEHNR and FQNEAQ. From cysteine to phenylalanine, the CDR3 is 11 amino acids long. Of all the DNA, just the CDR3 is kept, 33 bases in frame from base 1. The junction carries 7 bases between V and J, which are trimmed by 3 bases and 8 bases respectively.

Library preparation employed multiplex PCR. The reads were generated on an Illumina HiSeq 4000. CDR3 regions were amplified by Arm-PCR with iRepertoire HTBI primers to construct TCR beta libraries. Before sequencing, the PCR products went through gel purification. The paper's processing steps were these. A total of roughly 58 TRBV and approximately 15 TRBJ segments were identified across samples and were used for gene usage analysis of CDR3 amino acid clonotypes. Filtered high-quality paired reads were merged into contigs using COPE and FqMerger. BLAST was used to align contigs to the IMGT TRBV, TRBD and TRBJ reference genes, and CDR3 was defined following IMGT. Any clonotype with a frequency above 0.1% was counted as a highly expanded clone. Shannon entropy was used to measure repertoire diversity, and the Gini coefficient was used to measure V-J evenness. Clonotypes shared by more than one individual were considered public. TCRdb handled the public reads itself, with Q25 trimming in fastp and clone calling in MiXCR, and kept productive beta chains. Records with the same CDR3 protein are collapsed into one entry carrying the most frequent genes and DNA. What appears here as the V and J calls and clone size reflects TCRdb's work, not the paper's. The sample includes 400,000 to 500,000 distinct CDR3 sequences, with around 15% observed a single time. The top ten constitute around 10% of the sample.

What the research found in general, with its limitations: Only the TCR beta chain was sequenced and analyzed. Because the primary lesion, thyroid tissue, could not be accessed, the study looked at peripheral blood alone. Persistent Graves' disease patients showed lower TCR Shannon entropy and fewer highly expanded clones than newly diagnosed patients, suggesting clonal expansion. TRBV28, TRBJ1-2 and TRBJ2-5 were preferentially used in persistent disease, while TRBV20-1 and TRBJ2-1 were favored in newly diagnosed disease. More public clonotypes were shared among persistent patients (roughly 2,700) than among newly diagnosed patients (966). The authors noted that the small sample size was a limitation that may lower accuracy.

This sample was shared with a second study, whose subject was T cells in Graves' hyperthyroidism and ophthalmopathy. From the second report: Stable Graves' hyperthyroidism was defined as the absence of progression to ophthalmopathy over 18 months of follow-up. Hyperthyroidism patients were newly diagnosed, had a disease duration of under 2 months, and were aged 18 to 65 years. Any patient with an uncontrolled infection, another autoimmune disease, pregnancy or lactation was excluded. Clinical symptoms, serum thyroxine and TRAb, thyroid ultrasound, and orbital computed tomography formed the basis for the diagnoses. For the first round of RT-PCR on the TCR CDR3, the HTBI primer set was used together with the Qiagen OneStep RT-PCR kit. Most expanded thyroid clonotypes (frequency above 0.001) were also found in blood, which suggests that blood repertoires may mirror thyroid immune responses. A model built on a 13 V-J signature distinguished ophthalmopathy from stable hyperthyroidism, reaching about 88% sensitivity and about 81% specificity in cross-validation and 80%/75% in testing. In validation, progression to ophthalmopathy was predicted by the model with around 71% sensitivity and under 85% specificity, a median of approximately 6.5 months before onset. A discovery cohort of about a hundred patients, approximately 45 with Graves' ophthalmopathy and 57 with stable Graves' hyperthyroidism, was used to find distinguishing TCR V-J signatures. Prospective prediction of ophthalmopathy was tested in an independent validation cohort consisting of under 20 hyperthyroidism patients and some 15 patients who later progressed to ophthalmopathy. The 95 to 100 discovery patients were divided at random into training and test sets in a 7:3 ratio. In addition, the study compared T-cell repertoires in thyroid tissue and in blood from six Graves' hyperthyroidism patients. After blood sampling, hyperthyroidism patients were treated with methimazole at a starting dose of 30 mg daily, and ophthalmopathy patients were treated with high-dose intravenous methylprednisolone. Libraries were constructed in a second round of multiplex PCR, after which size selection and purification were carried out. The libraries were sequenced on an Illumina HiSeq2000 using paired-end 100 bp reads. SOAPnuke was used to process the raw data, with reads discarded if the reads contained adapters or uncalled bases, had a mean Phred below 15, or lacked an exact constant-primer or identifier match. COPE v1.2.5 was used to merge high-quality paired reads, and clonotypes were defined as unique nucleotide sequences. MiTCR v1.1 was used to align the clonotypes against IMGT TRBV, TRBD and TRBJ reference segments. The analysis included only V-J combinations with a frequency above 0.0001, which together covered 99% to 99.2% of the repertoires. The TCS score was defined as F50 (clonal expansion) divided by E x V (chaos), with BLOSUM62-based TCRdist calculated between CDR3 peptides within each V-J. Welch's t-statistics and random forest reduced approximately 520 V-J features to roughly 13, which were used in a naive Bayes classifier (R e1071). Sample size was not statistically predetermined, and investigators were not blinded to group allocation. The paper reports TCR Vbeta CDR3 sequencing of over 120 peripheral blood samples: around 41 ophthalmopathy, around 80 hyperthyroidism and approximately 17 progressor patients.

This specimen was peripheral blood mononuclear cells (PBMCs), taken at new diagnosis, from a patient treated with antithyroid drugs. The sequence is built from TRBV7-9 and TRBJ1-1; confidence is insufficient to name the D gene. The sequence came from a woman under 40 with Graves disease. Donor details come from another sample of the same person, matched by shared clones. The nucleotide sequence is TGTGCCAGCAGCTTTTTCCGGGAAGCTTTCTTT. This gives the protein CASSFFREAFF.